The 4 T cell receptor beta chains presented below share a single source sample, sequenced in a study of Ad26.COV2.S vaccination and SARS-CoV-2 variants. Treatment noted: about 20 received Ad26.COV2.S at low or high dose, single or two shots; several received placebo; per-sample allocation not given. Following the first vaccine or placebo injection, samples were taken on day 63. Generated by immunoSEQ multiplex PCR, the TCRdb table keeps only in-frame clones and is missing some. There are 350,000 to 450,000 clones in the sample; 80% to 90% occur only once, and almost 7.5% lies in the top ten. Specimen: peripheral blood, collected in a trial of Ad26.COV2.S vaccine versus placebo. All receptors derive from a person aged 18 to 59 who received the Ad26.COV2.S COVID-19 vaccine or a placebo.

The rearrangement uses TRBV7-8 and TRBJ2-1; D gene unclear. Germline CDR1 and CDR2: SGHVS and FQNEAQ. V was pared by 3 bases and J by 3 bases, with 18 bases between. The CDR3 sequence is 17 residues long. The CDR3 here is CASSFAPGAHHYNEQFF. CDR3 nucleotides: TGTGCCAGCAGCTTCGCCCCTGGAGCCCATCACTACAATGAGCAGTTCTTC.

J is TRBJ2-5 and V is TRBV6-5; either TRBD1 or TRBD2 may supply D (6 bases each). This CDR3 has 14 amino acids. The germline V gene encodes CDR1 MNHEY and CDR2 SVGAGI. The V gene lost 6 bases and the J gene lost 5 bases, with 16 bases spanning the gap. This chain's CDR3 is CASSALGGRETQYF. For the CDR3, the DNA is TGTGCCAGCAGCGCTTTGGGGGGCAGGGAGACCCAGTACTTC.

The J gene is TRBJ1-1, the V gene TRBV5-1; 10 nucleotides align to TRBD1. Germline V lookup: CDR1 SGHRS, CDR2 YFSETQ. The length of the CDR3 is 16 residues. After removal of 4 bases from V and 3 bases from J, the junction contained 9 bases not matched to a gene. The CDR3, as DNA: TGCGCCAGCAGCGTACGGGACAGGGGATGGCACACTGAAGCTTTCTTT. Protein product: CASSVRDRGWHTEAFF. The variable domain in full, with the rest retrieved from reference TRBV5-1 and TRBJ1-1, is KAGVTQTPRYLIKTRGQQVTLSCSPISGHRSVSWYQQTPGQGLQFLFEYFSETQRNKGNFPGRFSGRQFSNSRSEMNVSTLELGDSALYLCASSVRDRGWHTEAFFGQGTRLTVV.

The chain recombines TRBV13 with TRBJ2-1, with TRBD2 matching 7 bases. Germline CDR1 PRHDT, CDR2 FYEKMQ (reference sequence). The CDR3 runs to 15 residues. Trimming at V came to 3 bases and at J to 6 bases, leaving 8 bases not matched to a gene. This chain's CDR3 is CASSFGGSYGNEQFF. Here the CDR3 DNA reads TGTGCCAGCAGCTTCGGGGGGTCGTACGGCAATGAGCAGTTCTTC.